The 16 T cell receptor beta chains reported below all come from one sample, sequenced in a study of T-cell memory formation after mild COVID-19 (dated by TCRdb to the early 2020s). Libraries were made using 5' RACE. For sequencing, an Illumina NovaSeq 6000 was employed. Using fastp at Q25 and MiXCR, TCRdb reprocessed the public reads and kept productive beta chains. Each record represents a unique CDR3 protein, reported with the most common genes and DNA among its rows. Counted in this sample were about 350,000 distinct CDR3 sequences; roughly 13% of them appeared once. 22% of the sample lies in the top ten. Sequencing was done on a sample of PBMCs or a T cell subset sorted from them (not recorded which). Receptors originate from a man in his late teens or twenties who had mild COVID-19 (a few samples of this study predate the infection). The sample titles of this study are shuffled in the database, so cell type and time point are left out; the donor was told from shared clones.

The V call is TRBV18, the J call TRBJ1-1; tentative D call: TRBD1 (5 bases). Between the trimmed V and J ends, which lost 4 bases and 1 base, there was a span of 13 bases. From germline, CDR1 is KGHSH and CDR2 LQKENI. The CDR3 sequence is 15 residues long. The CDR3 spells CASSLGTWGNTEAFF. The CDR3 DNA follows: TGTGCCAGCTCACTCGGGACCTGGGGGAACACTGAAGCTTTCTTT.

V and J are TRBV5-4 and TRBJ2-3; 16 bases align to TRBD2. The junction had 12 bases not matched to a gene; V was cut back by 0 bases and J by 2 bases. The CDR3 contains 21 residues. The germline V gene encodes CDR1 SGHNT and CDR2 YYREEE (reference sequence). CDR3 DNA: TGTGCCAGCAGCTTGGAGGGACCGGGACTAGCGGGGGGGCTTCTCACAGATACGCAGTATTTT. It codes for CASSLEGPGLAGGLLTDTQYF.

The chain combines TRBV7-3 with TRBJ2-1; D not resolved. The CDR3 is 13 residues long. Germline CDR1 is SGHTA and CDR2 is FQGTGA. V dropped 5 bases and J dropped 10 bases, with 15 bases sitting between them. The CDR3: CASSPEYLGEQFF. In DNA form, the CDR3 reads TGTGCCAGCAGCCCCGAGTACCTGGGCGAGCAGTTCTTC. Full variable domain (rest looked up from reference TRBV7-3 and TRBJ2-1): GAGVSQTPSNKVTEKGKYVELRCDPISGHTALYWYRQSLGQGPEFLIYFQGTGAADDSGLPNDRFFAVRPEGSVSTLKIQRTERGDSAVYLCASSPEYLGEQFFGPGTRLTVL.

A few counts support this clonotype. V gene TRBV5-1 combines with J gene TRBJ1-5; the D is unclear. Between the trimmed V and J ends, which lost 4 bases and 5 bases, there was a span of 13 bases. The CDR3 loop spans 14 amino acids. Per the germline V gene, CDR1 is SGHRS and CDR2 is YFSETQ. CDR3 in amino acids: CASSTQSGDQPQHF. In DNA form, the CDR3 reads TGCGCCAGCAGCACCCAGTCCGGGGATCAGCCCCAGCATTTT.

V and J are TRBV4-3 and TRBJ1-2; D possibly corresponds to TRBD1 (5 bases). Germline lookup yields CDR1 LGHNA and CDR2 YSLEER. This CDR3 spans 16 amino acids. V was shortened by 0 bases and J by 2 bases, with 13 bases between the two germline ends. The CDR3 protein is CASSQEALGENYGYTF. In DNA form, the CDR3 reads TGCGCCAGCAGCCAAGAAGCCCTAGGGGAAAACTATGGCTACACCTTC.

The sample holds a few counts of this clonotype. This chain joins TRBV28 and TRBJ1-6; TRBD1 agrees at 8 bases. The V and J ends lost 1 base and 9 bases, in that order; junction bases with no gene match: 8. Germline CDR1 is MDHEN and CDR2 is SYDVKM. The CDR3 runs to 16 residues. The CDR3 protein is CASSLYTGGSASPLHF. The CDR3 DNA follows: TGTGCCAGCAGTTTATATACAGGGGGAAGTGCTTCACCCCTCCACTTT.

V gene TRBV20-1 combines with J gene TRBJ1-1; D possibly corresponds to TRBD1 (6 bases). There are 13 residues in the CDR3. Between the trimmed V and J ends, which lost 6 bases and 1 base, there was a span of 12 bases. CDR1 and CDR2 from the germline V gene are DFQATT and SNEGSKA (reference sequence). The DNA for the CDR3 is TGCAGTGCCCTGACAGGTTCGAACACTGAAGCTTTCTTT. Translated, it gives CSALTGSNTEAFF.

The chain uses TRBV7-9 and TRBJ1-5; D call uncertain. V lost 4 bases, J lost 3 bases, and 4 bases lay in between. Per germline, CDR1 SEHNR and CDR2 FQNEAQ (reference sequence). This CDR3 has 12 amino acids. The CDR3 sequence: CASSYTNQPQHF. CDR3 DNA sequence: TGTGCCAGCAGCTACACCAATCAGCCCCAGCATTTT.

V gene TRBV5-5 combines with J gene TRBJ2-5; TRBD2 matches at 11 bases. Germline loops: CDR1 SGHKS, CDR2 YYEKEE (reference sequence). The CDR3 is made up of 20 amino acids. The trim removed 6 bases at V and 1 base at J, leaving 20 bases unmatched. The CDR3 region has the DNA TGTGCCAGCACCTGGGACAGGGTTGTTTTGGGGACTAGCGGCCAAGAGACCCAGTACTTC. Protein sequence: CASTWDRVVLGTSGQETQYF.

The CDR3 nucleotides are TGTGCCAGCAGCTTCGACACCTCACCCCTCCACTTT. It codes for CASSFDTSPLHF. The chain combines TRBV7-8 with TRBJ1-6; D not certain. The CDR3 has 12 amino acids. From germline, CDR1 is SGHVS and CDR2 FQNEAQ. V was pared by 3 bases and J by 10 bases, with 7 bases between.

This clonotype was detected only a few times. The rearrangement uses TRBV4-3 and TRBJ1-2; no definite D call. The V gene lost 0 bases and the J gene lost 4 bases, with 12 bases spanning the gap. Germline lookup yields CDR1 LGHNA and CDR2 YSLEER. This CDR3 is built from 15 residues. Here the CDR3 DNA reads TGCGCCAGCAGCCAAGATCGGTGGTCAGTCTATGGCTACACCTTC. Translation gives CASSQDRWSVYGYTF.

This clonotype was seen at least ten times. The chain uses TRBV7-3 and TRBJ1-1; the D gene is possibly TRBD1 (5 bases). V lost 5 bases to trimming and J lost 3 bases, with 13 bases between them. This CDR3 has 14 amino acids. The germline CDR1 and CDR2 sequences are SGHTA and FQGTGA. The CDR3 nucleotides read TGTGCCAGCAGCCCCGGTGGGGGATACACTGAAGCTTTCTTT. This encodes CASSPGGGYTEAFF.

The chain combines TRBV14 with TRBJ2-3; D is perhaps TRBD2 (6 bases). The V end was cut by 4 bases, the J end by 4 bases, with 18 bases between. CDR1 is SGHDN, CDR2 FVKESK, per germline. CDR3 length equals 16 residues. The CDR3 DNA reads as TGTGCCAGCAGCCGGGAGTGGCGGGGTACGGCAGATACGCAGTATTTT. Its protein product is CASSREWRGTADTQYF.

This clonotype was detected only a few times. This chain's CDR3 is CASTLTVSNTEAFF. The DNA of the CDR3 is TGTGCCAGCACCCTGACAGTTTCCAACACTGAAGCTTTCTTT. V gene TRBV12-3 or TRBV12-4 combines with J gene TRBJ1-1, with D perhaps TRBD1 (5 bases). Deletions cut 7 bases from V and 2 bases from J, with 14 bases between. This CDR3 contains 14 residues.

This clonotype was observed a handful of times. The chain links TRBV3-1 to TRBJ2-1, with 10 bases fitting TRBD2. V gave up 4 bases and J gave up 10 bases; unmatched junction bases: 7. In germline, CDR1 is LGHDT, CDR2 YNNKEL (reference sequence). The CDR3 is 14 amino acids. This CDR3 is CASSLGLAVGEQFF. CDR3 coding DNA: TGTGCCAGCAGCCTAGGACTAGCGGTTGGCGAGCAGTTCTTC.

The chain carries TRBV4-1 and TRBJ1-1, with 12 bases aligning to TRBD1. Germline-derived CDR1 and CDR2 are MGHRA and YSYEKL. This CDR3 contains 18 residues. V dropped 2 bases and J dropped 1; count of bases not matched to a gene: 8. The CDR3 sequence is CASSQLAGQGAGNTEAFF. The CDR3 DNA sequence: TGCGCCAGCAGCCAACTCGCGGGACAGGGGGCTGGGAACACTGAAGCTTTCTTT.